This TCR beta chain emerged from a study of T cell responses to AZD1222 COVID-19 vaccine. The repertoire was sequenced with immunoSEQ multiplex PCR; TCRdb's copy has only in-frame clones and lacks some. The sample yields 150,000 to 200,000 clones, roughly nine tenths seen once. This CDR3 is built from 17 residues. Germline CDR1 is SGHKS and CDR2 is YYEKEE (reference sequence). Trimming removed 0 bases from V and 7 bases from J, with 20 bases in between. The genes are TRBV5-5 and TRBJ2-1; D is ambiguous. This specimen consisted of peripheral blood, obtained on day 0 of AZD1222 vaccination. This receptor was taken from an adult in good health. The CDR3 DNA sequence: TGTGCCAGCAGCTTGGCCCTGGGTCTAACAACGAGGAATGAGCAGTTCTTC. Its translation is CASSLALGLTTRNEQFF. Looking up the rest from reference TRBV5-5 and TRBJ2-1 gives the full variable domain: DAGVTQSPTHLIKTRGQQVTLRCSPISGHKSVSWYQQVLGQGPQFIFQYYEKEERGRGNFPDRFSARQFPNYSSELNVNALLLGDSALYLCASSLALGLTTRNEQFFGPGTRLTVL.